These 24 T cell receptor beta chains originate from one sample sequenced in a study of cytomegalovirus exposure and HLA in healthy donors. Amplification used 60 Vbeta primers and 13 Jbeta primers. Repertoires were generated with immunoSEQ multiplex PCR, while TCRdb's copy carries only in-frame clones and drops some. This sample carries under 100,000 clones, with roughly 5% going to the ten biggest clones. The specimen sequenced was PBMCs. Source of these receptors: a man aged 25-40 years in good health and CMV-seronegative.

The V gene is TRBV5-1, the J gene TRBJ2-1; 7 bases agree with TRBD1. This CDR3 has 14 residues. V dropped 4 bases and J dropped 3; count of bases not matched to a gene: 4. From germline, CDR1 is SGHRS and CDR2 YFSETQ. CDR3 nucleotides: TGCGCCAGCAGCGTCGGGACAGACTACAATGAGCAGTTCTTC. Translating gives CASSVGTDYNEQFF.

V gene TRBV5-5 combines with J gene TRBJ1-1; TRBD1 agrees at 11 bases. The V segment lost 2 bases and the J segment 4 bases; nucleotides outside the gene matches: 4. This CDR3 comprises 15 residues. Looked up from germline, CDR1 is SGHKS and CDR2 is YYEKEE (reference sequence). This chain's CDR3 is CASSFTGTGGTEAFF. The DNA of the CDR3 is TGTGCCAGCAGCTTTACCGGGACAGGGGGCACTGAAGCTTTCTTT.

The J gene is TRBJ1-1, the V gene TRBV4-1; weak D call: TRBD1 (5 bases). Between the trimmed V and J ends, which lost 3 bases and 6 bases, there was a span of 14 bases. Germline V CDR1 and CDR2: MGHRA, YSYEKL. This CDR3 region has 14 residues. CDR3 region: CASSQAVGVPEAFF. The CDR3 region has the DNA TGCGCCAGCAGCCAGGCGGTAGGGGTTCCTGAAGCTTTCTTT.

The chain employs TRBV12-5 and TRBJ2-5, with TRBD2 as a possible D gene (6 bases). This CDR3 region has 13 residues. Per the germline V gene, CDR1 is LGHNT and CDR2 is FRNRAP. V lost 3 bases to trimming and J lost 3 bases, with 8 bases between them. This chain's CDR3 is CASGFSGEETQYF. The CDR3 nucleotides are TGTGCTAGTGGTTTCTCGGGAGAAGAGACCCAGTACTTC.

The chain employs TRBV6-1 and TRBJ1-5; D not resolved. The V end was cut by 6 bases, the J end by 5 bases, with 14 bases between. Per germline, CDR1 MNHNS and CDR2 SASEGT. The CDR3 runs 14 residues. CDR3 region: CASRGALADQPQHF. As DNA, the CDR3 is TGTGCCAGCAGGGGAGCACTCGCCGATCAGCCCCAGCATTTT.

V is TRBV9 and J is TRBJ2-1; D is perhaps TRBD2 (6 bases). V was clipped by 0 bases and J by 0 bases, with 16 bases between them. Germline assignment: CDR1 SGDLS and CDR2 YYNGEE. The CDR3 length is 18 residues. For the CDR3, the DNA is TGTGCCAGCAGCGTAGGACTAGACCCCCTGAGCTCCTACAATGAGCAGTTCTTC. The encoded protein is CASSVGLDPLSSYNEQFF.

The rearrangement joins TRBV5-6 to TRBJ2-7; TRBD2 might be the D (6 bases). Germline V gene data show CDR1 as SGHDT and CDR2 as YYEEEE. Trimming removed 4 bases from V and 3 bases from J, with 17 bases in between. The CDR3 runs to 15 residues. For the CDR3, the DNA is TGTGCCAGCAGCCGTTCCGGGTTCGGGGGCTACGAGCAGTACTTC. This translates into CASSRSGFGGYEQYF. Combining the CDR3 with reference TRBV5-6 and TRBJ2-7 gives the whole variable domain DAGVTQSPTHLIKTRGQQVTLRCSPKSGHDTVSWYQQALGQGPQFIFQYYEEEERQRGNFPDRFSGHQFPNYSSELNVNALLLGDSALYLCASSRSGFGGYEQYFGPGTRLTVT.

The chain carries TRBV9 and TRBJ1-2, with unresolved D. Germline V gene sequence: CDR1 SGDLS, CDR2 YYNGEE. V was pared by 0 bases and J by 0 bases, with 9 bases between. This CDR3 has 15 residues. The chain's CDR3 is CASSVEALANYGYTF. Here the CDR3 DNA reads TGTGCCAGCAGCGTAGAGGCCCTAGCTAACTATGGCTACACCTTC.

The chain has TRBV18 and TRBJ1-1; 7 nucleotides align to TRBD1. Germline trimming cut 2 bases from V and 0 bases from J; bases unmatched to any gene: 6. Germline V gives CDR1 KGHSH, CDR2 LQKENI. The CDR3 consists of 16 residues. The CDR3 bases are TGTGCCAGCTCACCAAGAGCGACAGGGCTGAACACTGAAGCTTTCTTT. It encodes CASSPRATGLNTEAFF.

Concerning this clone itself: Within the sample, other DNA sequences also encode this same CDR3. CDR3 DNA: TGTGCCAGCAGCTTACGAGAGGCGGGTACTTACGAGCAGTACTTC. This codes for CASSLREAGTYEQYF. The J gene is TRBJ2-7, the V gene TRBV7-3; D perhaps matches TRBD2 (5 bases). Trimming removed 2 bases at V and 4 bases at J, with 15 bases between. This CDR3 has 15 amino acids. Germline loops: CDR1 SGHTA, CDR2 FQGTGA.

The chain is built from TRBV11-2 and TRBJ2-7, with D perhaps TRBD2 (6 bases). V was trimmed by 5 bases and J by 3 bases, leaving 11 bases between them. Germline V gene sequence: CDR1 SGHAT, CDR2 FQNNGV. The CDR3 loop spans 13 amino acids. CDR3: CASSGGGDYEQYF. Here the CDR3 DNA reads TGTGCCAGCAGCGGGGGAGGAGACTACGAGCAGTACTTC.

The rearrangement links TRBV9 to TRBJ2-2; TRBD1 is a possible D gene (6 bases). Trimming stripped 4 bases from V and 4 bases from J, with 14 bases between. The V gene's germline CDR1 is SGDLS and CDR2 YYNGEE. The CDR3 extends over 15 amino acids. This CDR3 reads CASSLRDIGTGELFF. The CDR3 bases are TGTGCCAGCAGCCTCCGGGACATTGGCACCGGGGAGCTGTTTTTT. Based on the CDR3 plus reference TRBV9 and TRBJ2-2, the full variable domain is DSGVTQTPKHLITATGQRVTLRCSPRSGDLSVYWYQQSLDQGLQFLIQYYNGEERAKGNILERFSAQQFPDLHSELNLSSLELGDSALYFCASSLRDIGTGELFFGEGSRLTVL.

CDR3 sequence reads: CASSSGLRARGGPGEQYF. The CDR3 nucleotides are TGTGCCAGCAGCTCGGGCCTGCGCGCGCGAGGAGGGCCGGGGGAGCAGTACTTC. The genes are TRBV5-4 and TRBJ2-7; TRBD2 might be the D (6 bases). With 3 bases removed from V and 7 bases from J, the gap between germline ends came to 29 bases. Per germline, CDR1 SGHNT and CDR2 YYREEE (reference sequence). The CDR3 has 18 amino acids.

The chain carries TRBV5-1 and TRBJ2-5, with 14 bases aligning to TRBD2. Germline CDR1 SGHRS, CDR2 YFSETQ. CDR3 length: 16 residues. V shed 5 bases, J shed 2 bases, and the junction held 5 bases outside the gene matches. The CDR3 DNA is TGCGCCAGCAGGTCGGGACTAGCGGGAGCGCAAGAGACCCAGTACTTC. Translating gives CASRSGLAGAQETQYF.

The V and J genes are TRBV6-4 and TRBJ1-1, with D hard to call. Per the germline V gene, CDR1 is MRHNA and CDR2 is SNTAGT. The ends were cut back, 0 bases at V and 1 base at J, with 9 bases in the middle. The CDR3 spans 15 residues. The CDR3 DNA follows: TGTGCCAGCAGTGACTCGAGGTCGGGGAACACTGAAGCTTTCTTT. It translates to CASSDSRSGNTEAFF.

The V and J genes are TRBV19 and TRBJ2-2; the D gene is possibly TRBD1 (6 bases). The CDR3 contains 13 residues. Trimming took 4 bases from V and 4 from J, leaving 7 bases between them. Germline V gives CDR1 LNHDA, CDR2 SQIVND (reference sequence). The CDR3 reads CASSRQVTGELFF. The CDR3 nucleotides read TGTGCCAGTAGTAGACAGGTCACCGGGGAGCTGTTTTTT.

The V call is TRBV5-4, the J call TRBJ2-1; no reliable D call. Germline V gene sequence: CDR1 SGHNT, CDR2 YYREEE (reference sequence). This CDR3 comprises 15 residues. Trimming took 4 bases from V and 0 from J, leaving 11 bases between them. For the CDR3, the DNA is TGTGCCAGCAGCCCCGCGGCTGCCTCCTACAATGAGCAGTTCTTC. Residues: CASSPAAASYNEQFF.

The chain links TRBV15 to TRBJ1-2, with no clear D. The CDR3 is made up of 12 amino acids. Germline V CDR1 and CDR2: LNHNV, YYDKDF (reference sequence). Deletions cut 5 bases from V and 4 bases from J, with 8 bases between. The CDR3 region has the DNA TGTGCCACCAGCCTAACGGGCTATGGCTACACCTTC. The encoded protein is CATSLTGYGYTF.

The rearrangement joins TRBV18 to TRBJ1-6; 7 nucleotides align to TRBD1. The germline V gene encodes CDR1 KGHSH and CDR2 LQKENI. This CDR3 is 15 amino acids long. J lost 7 bases, V lost 4 bases, and 7 bases had no gene match. The DNA for the CDR3 is TGTGCCAGCTCACAAGCGACAGGGTTGAATTCACCCCTCCACTTT. This sequence encodes CASSQATGLNSPLHF.

CDR3 protein: CATPRGGEMGTEAFF. The CDR3 DNA is TGCGCCACCCCAAGGGGCGGAGAGATGGGTACTGAAGCTTTCTTT. The chain uses TRBV10-1 and TRBJ1-1; perhaps TRBD1 as D (5 bases). V lost 10 bases to trimming and J lost 5 bases, with 23 bases between them. This CDR3 comprises 15 residues. Germline CDR1 and CDR2: WNHNN and SYGVQD (reference sequence).

The genes are TRBV6-6 and TRBJ1-6; 7 bases agree with TRBD1. V dropped 4 bases and J dropped 6; count of bases not matched to a gene: 9. Germline V gene data show CDR1 as MNHNY and CDR2 as SVGAGI (reference sequence). This CDR3 has 16 amino acids. CDR3 nucleotides: TGTGCCAGCAGTTTCGCGAGGGGGCTGGGTAATTCACCCCTCCACTTT. It yields the protein CASSFARGLGNSPLHF.

J is TRBJ2-7 and V is TRBV4-3, with TRBD2 identical over 13 bases. The germline V gene encodes CDR1 LGHNA and CDR2 YSLEER. The trim removed 2 bases at V and 5 bases at J, leaving 6 bases unmatched. The CDR3 contains 16 residues. CDR3 in DNA: TGCGCCAGCAGCCAACTCACTAGCGGGAGGGCTAACGAGCAGTACTTC. The encoded protein is CASSQLTSGRANEQYF.

The gene calls are TRBV9 and TRBJ2-5; 7 bases line up with TRBD1. Germline CDR1 is SGDLS and CDR2 is YYNGEE. Unmatched junction bases numbered 9, after V lost 2 bases and J lost 2 bases. There are 16 residues in the CDR3. The chain's CDR3 is CASSVTGTAAQETQYF. The CDR3 DNA is TGTGCCAGCAGCGTCACCGGGACAGCGGCGCAAGAGACCCAGTACTTC.

The rearrangement links TRBV9 to TRBJ1-2; D not resolved. This CDR3 comprises 18 residues. The germline gives CDR1 SGDLS, CDR2 YYNGEE. Trimming pared 4 bases from V and 1 base from J, leaving 23 bases between. The CDR3, as DNA: TGTGCCAGCAGCTCGTTCCCCGCTTACACTACCTTTAACTATGGCTACACCTTC. It translates to CASSSFPAYTTFNYGYTF.